The 9 T cell receptor beta chains below were found in one sample sequenced in a study of blood T cells in healthy people across ages. PCR was performed a second time for about 6 to 11 cycles using a sample-barcoded 5' primer and a J-beta primer mix. TCRdb re-analysed the 5' RACE reads in MiXCR, keeping a single row per CDR3 protein. The table lists just under 750,000 distinct CDR3 sequences, about 24% of them singletons. The source material was blood. The receptor source for this set is a man between 65 and 80 years old in good health.

This clonotype was seen many times. The rearrangement uses TRBV7-2 and TRBJ2-5; tentatively, D is TRBD2 (6 bases). With 5 bases removed from V and 2 bases from J, the gap between germline ends came to 18 bases. CDR1 is SGHTA, CDR2 FQGNSA, per germline. The CDR3 runs 16 residues. The CDR3 protein is CASSPERLVAQETQYF. The CDR3 nucleotides are TGTGCCAGCAGCCCCGAGAGACTAGTTGCGCAAGAGACCCAGTACTTC. The full variable domain, its missing parts supplied by reference TRBV7-2 and TRBJ2-5, is GAGVSQSPSNKVTEKGKDVELRCDPISGHTALYWYRQSLGQGLEFLIYFQGNSAPDKSGLPSDRFSAERTGGSVSTLTIQRTQQEDSAVYLCASSPERLVAQETQYFGPGTRLLVL.

The J gene is TRBJ1-2, the V gene TRBV12-3 or TRBV12-4; possible D gene TRBD1, 5 bases. The CDR3 runs 13 residues. V gave up 2 bases and J gave up 6 bases, with 10 bases separating them. This CDR3 is CASSLRQFNGYTF. The DNA for the CDR3 is TGTGCCAGCAGTTTACGACAGTTCAATGGCTACACCTTC.

The rearrangement links TRBV2 to TRBJ1-5, with no clear D. Germline CDR1 and CDR2: SNHLY and FYNNEI. Between the trimmed V and J ends, which lost 6 bases and 0 bases, there was a span of 12 bases. There are 15 residues in the CDR3. The CDR3 region is CASRPHGNSNQPQHF. Here the CDR3 DNA reads TGTGCCAGCAGACCCCACGGGAATAGCAATCAGCCCCAGCATTTT.

This clonotype appeared a few times. V and J are TRBV14 and TRBJ1-1, with D possibly being TRBD1 (5 bases). Trimming took off 4 bases at V and 4 bases at J, with 13 bases between the two ends. The germline CDR1 and CDR2 sequences are SGHDN and FVKESK. There are 14 residues in the CDR3. CDR3 DNA: TGTGCCAGCAGCCGATCTCCGGGGGTCACTGAAGCTTTCTTT. It is translated as CASSRSPGVTEAFF.

This clonotype was recorded many times. The chain carries TRBV20-1 and TRBJ2-4, with 7 bases fitting TRBD2. The V gene end was trimmed by 0 bases and the J gene end by 6 bases; junction bases not matched to a gene: 5. Germline assignment: CDR1 DFQATT and CDR2 SNEGSKA (reference sequence). The CDR3 is made up of 14 amino acids. Here the CDR3 reads CSARDLAGVNIQYF. CDR3 sequence (DNA): TGCAGTGCTAGAGATCTCGCGGGAGTAAACATTCAGTACTTC.

V is TRBV5-1 and J is TRBJ2-7, with D maybe TRBD1 (5 bases). Trimming stripped 5 bases from V and 4 bases from J, with 10 bases between. There are 12 residues in the CDR3. Germline loops: CDR1 SGHRS, CDR2 YFSETQ. The CDR3 loop reads CASRQTEYEQYF. As DNA, the CDR3 is TGCGCCAGCAGACAGACAGAATACGAGCAGTACTTC.

This clonotype occurred a few times. The chain is built from TRBV5-1 and TRBJ1-3; D possibly corresponds to TRBD1 (5 bases). The CDR3 contains 15 residues. Trimming cost V 5 bases and J 0 bases, with 12 bases left between them. Germline CDR1 SGHRS, CDR2 YFSETQ. The CDR3 loop is CASSQTDFSGNTIYF. For the CDR3, the DNA is TGCGCCAGCAGTCAGACAGACTTCTCTGGAAACACCATATATTTT.

This clonotype was recorded a few times. J is TRBJ1-1 and V is TRBV3-1; possible D gene TRBD1, 6 bases. CDR3 length: 14 amino acids. Trimming pared 1 base from V and 8 bases from J, leaving 14 bases between. Germline V CDR1 and CDR2: LGHDT, YNNKEL (reference sequence). The CDR3 DNA sequence: TGTGCCAGCAGCCAAGTTGGGGGGGGCGAAGAAGCTTTCTTT. Protein sequence: CASSQVGGGEEAFF.

This clonotype was detected only a few times. V and J are TRBV20-1 and TRBJ2-7; 7 bases align to TRBD2. This CDR3 region has 13 residues. Germline CDR1 DFQATT, CDR2 SNEGSKA (reference sequence). J gave up 6 bases and V 5 bases, and 10 bases lay outside the gene matches. The CDR3, as DNA: TGCAGTGCTGGGGGGGTTAGAAGTCGCGAGCAGTACTTC. This sequence encodes CSAGGVRSREQYF.